These 3 T cell receptor beta chains came from one sample sequenced in a study of regulatory T cells in long-lasting Graves disease. To make TCR beta libraries, researchers used iRepertoire HTBI primers and Arm-PCR of CDR3 regions. Using its own MiXCR run on the multiplex PCR reads, TCRdb lists one record per CDR3 protein. The repertoire includes about 450,000 distinct CDR3 sequences, 14% of them detected once, and roughly 18% sits in the top ten. The time point was: newly diagnosed GD, antithyroid drugs for less than 3 months. Following extraction of RNA from PBMCs, that RNA was used to make the TCR library. This sample was also put to use in a study of T cells in Graves' hyperthyroidism and ophthalmopathy.

Sequenced here: peripheral blood mononuclear cells (PBMCs), sampled at new diagnosis, from a patient treated with antithyroid drugs. Every receptor here comes from a woman between 45 and 65 years old with Graves disease.

This clonotype was observed many times. The chain employs TRBV3-1 and TRBJ2-7; TRBD2 is a possible D gene (5 bases). CDR3 length: 13 residues. Germline loops: CDR1 LGHDT, CDR2 YNNKEL (reference sequence). V was trimmed by 0 bases and J by 6 bases, leaving 9 bases between them. The CDR3, as DNA: TGTGCCAGCAGCCAAGAGAGTCTAGCCGAGCAGTACTTC. The encoded protein is CASSQESLAEQYF.

The V call is TRBV28, the J call TRBJ2-7; 10 bases line up with TRBD2. The CDR3 sequence is 15 residues long. V trimming: 4 bases; J trimming: 6 bases; junction bases outside the gene matches: 9. Germline V gives CDR1 MDHEN, CDR2 SYDVKM. CDR3 amino acids: CASSWGAGGPGEQYF. The CDR3 bases are TGTGCCAGCAGTTGGGGAGCGGGAGGGCCTGGCGAGCAGTACTTC.

The CDR3 DNA reads TGTGCCAGCATATCGGGGGGCTTGACTGAAGCTTTCTTT. This translates into CASISGGLTEAFF. This chain joins TRBV28 and TRBJ1-1, with a possible D match to TRBD1 (6 bases). CDR1 MDHEN and CDR2 SYDVKM come from the germline V gene. The V and J ends lost 7 bases and 5 bases respectively, with 14 bases between them. The CDR3 covers 13 residues.